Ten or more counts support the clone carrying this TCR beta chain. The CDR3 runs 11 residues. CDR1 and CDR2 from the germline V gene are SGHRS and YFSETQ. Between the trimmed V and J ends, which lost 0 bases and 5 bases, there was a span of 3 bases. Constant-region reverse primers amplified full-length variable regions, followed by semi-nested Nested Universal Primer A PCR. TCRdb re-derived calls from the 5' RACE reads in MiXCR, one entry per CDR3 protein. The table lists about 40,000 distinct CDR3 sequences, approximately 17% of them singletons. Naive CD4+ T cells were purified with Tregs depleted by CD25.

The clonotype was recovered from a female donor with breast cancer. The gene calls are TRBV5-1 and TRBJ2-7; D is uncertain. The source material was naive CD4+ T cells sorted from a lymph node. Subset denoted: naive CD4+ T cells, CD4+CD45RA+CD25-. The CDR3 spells CASSLDHEQYF. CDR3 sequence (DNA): TGCGCCAGCAGCTTGGACCACGAGCAGTACTTC.